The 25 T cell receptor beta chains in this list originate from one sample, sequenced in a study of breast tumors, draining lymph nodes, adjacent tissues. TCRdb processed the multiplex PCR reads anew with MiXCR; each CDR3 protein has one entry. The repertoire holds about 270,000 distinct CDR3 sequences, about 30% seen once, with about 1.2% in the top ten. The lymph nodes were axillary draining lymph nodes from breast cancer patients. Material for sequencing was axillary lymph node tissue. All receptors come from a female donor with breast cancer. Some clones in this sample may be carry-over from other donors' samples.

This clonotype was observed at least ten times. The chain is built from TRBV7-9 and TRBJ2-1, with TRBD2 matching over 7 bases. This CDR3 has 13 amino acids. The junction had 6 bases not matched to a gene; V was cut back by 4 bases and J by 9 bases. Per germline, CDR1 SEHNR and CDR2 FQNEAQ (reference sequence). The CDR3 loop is CASSWPASGEQFF. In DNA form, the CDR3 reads TGTGCCAGCAGCTGGCCGGCTAGCGGTGAGCAGTTCTTC.

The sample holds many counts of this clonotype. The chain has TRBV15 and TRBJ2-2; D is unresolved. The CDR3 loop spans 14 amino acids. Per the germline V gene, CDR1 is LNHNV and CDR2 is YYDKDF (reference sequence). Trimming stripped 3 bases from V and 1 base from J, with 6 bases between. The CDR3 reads CATSRAGNTGELFF. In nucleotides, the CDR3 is TGTGCCACCAGCAGGGCAGGGAACACCGGGGAGCTGTTTTTT.

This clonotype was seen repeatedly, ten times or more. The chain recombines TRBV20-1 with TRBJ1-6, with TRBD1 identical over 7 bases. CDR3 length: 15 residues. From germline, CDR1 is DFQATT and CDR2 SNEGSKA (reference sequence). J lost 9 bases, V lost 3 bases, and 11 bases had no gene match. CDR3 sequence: CSASGTAGPTSPLHF. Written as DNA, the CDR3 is TGCAGTGCTAGTGGGACAGCGGGACCAACTTCACCCCTCCACTTT.

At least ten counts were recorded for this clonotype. CDR3 sequence reads: CASSELRLANVFNTGELFF. CDR3 sequence (DNA): TGCGCCAGCAGTGAGCTTCGACTAGCGAATGTTTTCAACACCGGGGAGCTGTTTTTT. The rearrangement links TRBV10-1 to TRBJ2-2; 8 positions match TRBD2. This CDR3 has 19 amino acids. V shed 2 bases, J shed 2 bases, and the junction held 13 bases outside the gene matches. Germline CDR1 and CDR2: WNHNN and SYGVQD (reference sequence).

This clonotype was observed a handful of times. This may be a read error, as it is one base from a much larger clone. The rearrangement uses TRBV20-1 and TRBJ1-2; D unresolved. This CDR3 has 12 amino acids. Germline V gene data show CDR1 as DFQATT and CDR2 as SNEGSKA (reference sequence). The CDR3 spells CSASRRLEGSTF. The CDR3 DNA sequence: TGCAGTGCTAGTCGTAGGCTCGAGGGCTCCACCTTC.

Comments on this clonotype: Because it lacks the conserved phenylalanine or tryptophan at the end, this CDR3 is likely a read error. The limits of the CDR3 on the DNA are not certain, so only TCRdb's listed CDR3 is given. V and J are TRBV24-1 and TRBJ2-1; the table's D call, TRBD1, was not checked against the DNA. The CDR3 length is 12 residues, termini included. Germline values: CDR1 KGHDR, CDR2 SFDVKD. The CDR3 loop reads CATTSRGNEQSS.

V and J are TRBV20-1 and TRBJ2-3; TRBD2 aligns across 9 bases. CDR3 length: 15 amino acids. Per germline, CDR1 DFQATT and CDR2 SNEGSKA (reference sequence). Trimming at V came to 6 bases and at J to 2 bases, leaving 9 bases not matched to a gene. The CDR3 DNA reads TGCAGTGCCCGGACTAGCGAAAGGATCACAGATACGCAGTATTTT. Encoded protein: CSARTSERITDTQYF.

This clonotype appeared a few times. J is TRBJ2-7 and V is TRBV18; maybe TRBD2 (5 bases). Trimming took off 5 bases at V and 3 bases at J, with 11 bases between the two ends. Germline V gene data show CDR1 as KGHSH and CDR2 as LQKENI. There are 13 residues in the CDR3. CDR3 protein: CASSALEFYEQYF. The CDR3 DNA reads TGTGCCAGCTCAGCACTAGAATTCTACGAGCAGTACTTC.

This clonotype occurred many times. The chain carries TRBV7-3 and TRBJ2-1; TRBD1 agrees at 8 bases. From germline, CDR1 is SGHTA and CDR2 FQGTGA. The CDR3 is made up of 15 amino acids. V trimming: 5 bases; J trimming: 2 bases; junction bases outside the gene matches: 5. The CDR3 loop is CASSPNRGAYNEQFF. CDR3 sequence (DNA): TGTGCCAGCAGCCCAAACAGGGGGGCCTACAATGAGCAGTTCTTC.

The DNA of the CDR3 is TGTGCCAGCGGCAACGGAGTGAACACCGGGGAGCTGTTTTTT. It codes for CASGNGVNTGELFF. The chain has TRBV16 and TRBJ2-2, with no clear D. The germline V gene encodes CDR1 KGHSY and CDR2 FQNENV. V dropped 8 bases and J dropped 1 base, with 11 bases sitting between them. This CDR3 spans 14 amino acids.

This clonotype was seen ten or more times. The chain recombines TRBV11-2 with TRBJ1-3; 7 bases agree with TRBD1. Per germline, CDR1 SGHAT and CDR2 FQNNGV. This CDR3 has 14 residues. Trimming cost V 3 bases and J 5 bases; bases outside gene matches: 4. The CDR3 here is CASSFDRARNTIYF. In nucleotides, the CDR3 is TGTGCCAGCAGCTTCGACAGGGCCAGAAACACCATATATTTT.

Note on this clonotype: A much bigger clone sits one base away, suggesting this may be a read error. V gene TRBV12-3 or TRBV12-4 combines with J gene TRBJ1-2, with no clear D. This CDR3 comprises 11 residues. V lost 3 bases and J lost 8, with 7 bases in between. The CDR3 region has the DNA TGTGCCAGCAGTTTCATGAGGGGCTACACCTTC. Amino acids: CASSFMRGYTF.

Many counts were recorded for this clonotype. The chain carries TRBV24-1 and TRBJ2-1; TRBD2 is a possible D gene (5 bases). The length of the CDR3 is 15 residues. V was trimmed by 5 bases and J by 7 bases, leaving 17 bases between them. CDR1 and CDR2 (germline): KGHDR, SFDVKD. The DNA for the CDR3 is TGTGCCACCAGTGCCCCCACCGGGGTGGGAAATGAGCAGTTCTTC. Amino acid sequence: CATSAPTGVGNEQFF.

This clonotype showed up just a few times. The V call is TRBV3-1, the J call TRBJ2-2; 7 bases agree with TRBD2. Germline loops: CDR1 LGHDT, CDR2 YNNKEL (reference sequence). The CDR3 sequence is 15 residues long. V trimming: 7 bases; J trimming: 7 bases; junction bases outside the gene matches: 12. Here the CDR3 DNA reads TGTGCCAGCAAGGCGGGAGAGGTCCGGGGCGGGGAGCTGTTTTTT. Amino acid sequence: CASKAGEVRGGELFF. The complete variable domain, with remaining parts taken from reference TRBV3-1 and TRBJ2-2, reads DTAVSQTPKYLVTQMGNDKSIKCEQNLGHDTMYWYKQDSKKFLKIMFSYNNKELIINETVPNRFSPKSPDKAHLNLHINSLELGDSAVYFCASKAGEVRGGELFFGEGSRLTVL.

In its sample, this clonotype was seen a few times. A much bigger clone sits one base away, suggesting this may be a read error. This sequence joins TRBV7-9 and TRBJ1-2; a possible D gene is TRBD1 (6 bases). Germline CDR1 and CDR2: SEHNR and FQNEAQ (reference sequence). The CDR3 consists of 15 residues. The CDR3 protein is CASSLESTGDYGYPF. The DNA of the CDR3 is TGTGCCAGCAGCTTAGAGTCGACAGGAGACTATGGCTACCCCTTC.

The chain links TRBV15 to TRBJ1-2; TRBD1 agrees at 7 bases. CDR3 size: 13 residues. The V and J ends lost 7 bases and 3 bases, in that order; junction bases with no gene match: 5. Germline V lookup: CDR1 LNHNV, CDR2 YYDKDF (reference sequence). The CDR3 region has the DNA TGTGCCACCAACACCGGGACAGACTATGGCTACACCTTC. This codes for CATNTGTDYGYTF. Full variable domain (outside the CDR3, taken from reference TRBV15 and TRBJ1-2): DAMVIQNPRYQVTQFGKPVTLSCSQTLNHNVMYWYQQKSSQAPKLLFHYYDKDFNNEADTPDNFQSRRPNTSFCFLDIRSPGLGDTAMYLCATNTGTDYGYTFGSGTRLTVV.

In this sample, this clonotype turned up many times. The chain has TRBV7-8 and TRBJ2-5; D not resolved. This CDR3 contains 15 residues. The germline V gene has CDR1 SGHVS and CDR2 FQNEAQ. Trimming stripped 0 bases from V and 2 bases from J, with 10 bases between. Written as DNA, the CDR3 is TGTGCCAGCAGCTTAGCGTTGCTGTCTCAAGAGACCCAGTACTTC. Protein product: CASSLALLSQETQYF.

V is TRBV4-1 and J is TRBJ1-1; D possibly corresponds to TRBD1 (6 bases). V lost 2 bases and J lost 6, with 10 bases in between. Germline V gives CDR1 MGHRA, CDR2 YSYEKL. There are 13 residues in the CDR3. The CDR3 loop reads CASSQLQGPEAFF. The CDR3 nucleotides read TGCGCCAGCAGCCAATTACAGGGTCCTGAAGCTTTCTTT.

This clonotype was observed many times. The CDR3 DNA is TGTGCCAGCAGTTACCAACAGGACTCTGGGGCCAACGTCCTGACTTTC. This sequence encodes CASSYQQDSGANVLTF. The chain recombines TRBV6-5 with TRBJ2-6; D is possibly TRBD1 (5 bases). CDR1 and CDR2 (germline): MNHEY, SVGAGI. V was pared by 2 bases and J by 0 bases, with 8 bases between. The CDR3 covers 16 residues.

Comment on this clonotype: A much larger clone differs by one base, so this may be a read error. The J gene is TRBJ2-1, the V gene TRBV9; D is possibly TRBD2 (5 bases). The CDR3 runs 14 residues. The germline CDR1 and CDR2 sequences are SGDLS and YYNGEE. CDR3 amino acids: CASSATGSYNEQSF. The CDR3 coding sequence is TGTGCCAGCAGCGCTACGGGATCCTACAATGAGCAGTCCTTC.

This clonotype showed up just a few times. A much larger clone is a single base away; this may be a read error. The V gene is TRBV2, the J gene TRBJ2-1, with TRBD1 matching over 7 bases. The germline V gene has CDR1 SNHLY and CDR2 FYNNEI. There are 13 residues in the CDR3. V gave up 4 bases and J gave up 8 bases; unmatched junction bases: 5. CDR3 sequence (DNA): TGTGCCAGCAGTGCAGGGGGTAACGATGAGCAGTTCTTC. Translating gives CASSAGGNDEQFF.

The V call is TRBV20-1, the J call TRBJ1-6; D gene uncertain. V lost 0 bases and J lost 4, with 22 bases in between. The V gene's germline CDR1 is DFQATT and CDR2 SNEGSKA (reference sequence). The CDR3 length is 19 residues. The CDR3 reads CSARETSGRSPPYNSPLHF. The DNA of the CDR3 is TGCAGTGCTAGAGAGACTAGCGGGAGGTCCCCACCTTATAATTCACCCCTCCACTTT.

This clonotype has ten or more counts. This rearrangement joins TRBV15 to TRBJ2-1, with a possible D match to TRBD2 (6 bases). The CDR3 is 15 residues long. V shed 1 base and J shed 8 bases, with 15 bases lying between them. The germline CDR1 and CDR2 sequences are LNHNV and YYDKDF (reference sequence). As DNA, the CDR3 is TGTGCCACCAGCAGAGTAATTGGAGGGATGGATGAGCAGTTCTTC. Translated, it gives CATSRVIGGMDEQFF.

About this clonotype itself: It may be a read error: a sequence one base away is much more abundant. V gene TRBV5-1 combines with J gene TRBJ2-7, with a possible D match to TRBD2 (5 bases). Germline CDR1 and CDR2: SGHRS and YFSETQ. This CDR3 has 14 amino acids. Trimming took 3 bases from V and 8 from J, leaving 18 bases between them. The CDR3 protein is CASSWTDLHHKQYF. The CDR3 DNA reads TGCGCCAGCAGCTGGACTGACCTCCACCACAAGCAGTACTTC. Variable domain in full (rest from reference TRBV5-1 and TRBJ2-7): KAGVTQTPRYLIKTRGQQVTLSCSPISGHRSVSWYQQTPGQGLQFLFEYFSETQRNKGNFPGRFSGRQFSNSRSEMNVSTLELGDSALYLCASSWTDLHHKQYFGPGTRLTVT.

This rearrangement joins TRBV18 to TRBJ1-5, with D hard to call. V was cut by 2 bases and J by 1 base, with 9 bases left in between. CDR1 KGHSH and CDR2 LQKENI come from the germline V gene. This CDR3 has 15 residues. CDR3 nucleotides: TGTGCCAGCTCACCATCGAGGGCGAGCAATCAGCCCCAGCATTTT. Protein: CASSPSRASNQPQHF. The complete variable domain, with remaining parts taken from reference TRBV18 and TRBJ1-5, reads NAGVMQNPRHLVRRRGQEARLRCSPMKGHSHVYWYRQLPEEGLKFMVYLQKENIIDESGMPKERFSAEFPKEGPSILRIQQVVRGDSAAYFCASSPSRASNQPQHFGDGTRLSIL.